This T cell receptor beta chain was captured in a study of blood T cell repertoires in COVID-19. Original handling: Amplification of reference gene primers was used by the study to estimate nucleated cell counts. Only in-frame clones appear in the TCRdb table, and some are missing; sequencing was by immunoSEQ multiplex PCR. V, J and clone size are those of that table, while D and trimming were read from the DNA. The sample lists fewer than 75,000 clones, just over 85% occurring once. Per germline, CDR1 SGHRS and CDR2 YFSETQ. The CDR3 length is 13 residues. Between the trimmed V and J ends, which lost 4 bases and 6 bases, there was a span of 14 bases.

The material sequenced was peripheral blood. V and J are TRBV5-1 and TRBJ2-7, with D possibly being TRBD2 (6 bases). This receptor was obtained from a man between 50 and 59 years old with active COVID-19. Here the CDR3 DNA reads TGCGCCAGCAGCAGGGAACTAGCAAGCGAGCAGTACTTC. Translating it yields CASSRELASEQYF.